Presented here are 23 T cell receptor beta chains from one specimen sequenced in a study of early T cells in non-severe SARS-CoV-2 infection. TCRdb re-derived calls from the 5' RACE reads in MiXCR, one entry per CDR3 protein. Among about 120,000 distinct CDR3 sequences listed, around 13% were seen once. The sample consisted of whole blood, taken at baseline. All receptors come from an adult who was a healthcare worker with PCR-confirmed SARS-CoV-2 infection or an uninfected control (not recorded which).

There are many counts of this clonotype. The V and J genes are TRBV5-5 and TRBJ2-7; D might be TRBD2 (6 bases). The CDR3 is 13 amino acids. Germline-derived CDR1 and CDR2 are SGHKS and YYEKEE (reference sequence). V was clipped by 3 bases and J by 3 bases, with 10 bases between them. The CDR3 DNA reads as TGTGCCAGCAGCTGGGAGGCATTCTACGAGCAGTACTTC. Translation: CASSWEAFYEQYF.

This clonotype was seen more than once but under ten times. The J gene is TRBJ2-6, the V gene TRBV5-1; unclear D gene. Germline CDR1 SGHRS, CDR2 YFSETQ. The CDR3 consists of 15 residues. V was shortened by 6 bases and J by 0 bases, with 10 bases between the two germline ends. DNA of the CDR3: TGCGCCAGCAACGCGCAGCCCTCTGGGGCCAACGTCCTGACTTTC. This sequence encodes CASNAQPSGANVLTF.

V usage is TRBV20-1 and J usage is TRBJ1-1, with TRBD1 matching 8 bases. Unmatched junction bases numbered 5, after V lost 2 bases and J lost 3 bases. Germline V gene data show CDR1 as DFQATT and CDR2 as SNEGSKA (reference sequence). The CDR3 loop spans 14 amino acids. Here the CDR3 DNA reads TGCAGTGCTAGAAGACAGGGGCGGGACACTGAAGCTTTCTTT. Translation gives CSARRQGRDTEAFF.

Ten or more counts support this clonotype. The chain is built from TRBV5-4 and TRBJ2-2; tentative D call: TRBD1 (6 bases). The CDR3 length is 15 residues. The germline V and J ends were trimmed by 0 bases and 0 bases, with 6 bases remaining between them. Germline V gives CDR1 SGHNT, CDR2 YYREEE (reference sequence). CDR3 sequence reads: CASSLDRANTGELFF. In DNA, the CDR3 is TGTGCCAGCAGCTTGGACAGGGCGAACACCGGGGAGCTGTTTTTT.

This sequence joins TRBV2 and TRBJ2-1, with D possibly being TRBD2 (5 bases). CDR1 is SNHLY, CDR2 FYNNEI, per germline. The CDR3 sequence is 13 residues long. V was cut by 5 bases and J by 8 bases, with 13 bases left in between. The chain's CDR3 is CASSLTGWDEQFF. For the CDR3, the DNA is TGTGCCAGCAGTCTGACGGGGTGGGATGAGCAGTTCTTC.

This clonotype has more than one count but fewer than ten. This chain uses TRBV7-9 with TRBJ1-3; D gene unclear. Trimming left V 3 bases short and J 0 bases short, with 6 bases between. This CDR3 region has 14 residues. Germline V CDR1 and CDR2: SEHNR, FQNEAQ (reference sequence). The CDR3 DNA sequence: TGTGCCAGCAGCTTTAACCCCTCTGGAAACACCATATATTTT. Translated: CASSFNPSGNTIYF.

In its sample, this clonotype was seen a few times. The chain has TRBV5-5 and TRBJ1-2, with 7 positions matching TRBD1. The J segment lost 4 bases and the V segment lost 5 bases, leaving 11 bases of the junction unmatched. The CDR3 is 15 amino acids. Germline values: CDR1 SGHKS, CDR2 YYEKEE (reference sequence). The CDR3: CASRSLGTAGYGYTF. In nucleotides, the CDR3 is TGTGCCAGCAGGTCCTTGGGGACAGCCGGCTATGGCTACACCTTC.

The chain has TRBV9 and TRBJ2-7, with D maybe TRBD1 (6 bases). This CDR3 is built from 15 residues. Germline V gene lookup returns CDR1 SGDLS and CDR2 YYNGEE. Deletions cut 0 bases from V and 2 bases from J, with 12 bases between. CDR3 sequence (DNA): TGTGCCAGCAGCGTAGGTCTGGGGGCAGCCTACGAGCAGTACTTC. Translated: CASSVGLGAAYEQYF.

Many counts were recorded for this clonotype. The rearrangement links TRBV12-3 or TRBV12-4 to TRBJ1-3; D may be TRBD1 (5 bases). The CDR3 runs 16 residues. Trimming left V 0 bases short and J 4 bases short, with 13 bases between. Written as DNA, the CDR3 is TGTGCCAGCAGTTTAGCGCTTGGGGGTTTCGGAAACACCATATATTTT. This sequence encodes CASSLALGGFGNTIYF.

The chain uses TRBV28 and TRBJ1-6, with unresolved D. This CDR3 spans 15 amino acids. From germline, CDR1 is MDHEN and CDR2 SYDVKM. Between the trimmed V and J ends, which lost 6 bases and 7 bases, there was a span of 16 bases. CDR3 bases: TGTGCCAGCAGCCACCTCACAGCCCCCAATTCACCCCTCCACTTT. It translates to CASSHLTAPNSPLHF. The entire variable domain, with the rest obtained from reference TRBV28 and TRBJ1-6, is as follows: DVKVTQSSRYLVKRTGEKVFLECVQDMDHENMFWYRQDPGLGLRLIYFSYDVKMKEKGDIPEGYSVSREKKERFSLILESASTNQTSMYLCASSHLTAPNSPLHFGNGTRLTVT.

The chain combines TRBV6-1 with TRBJ2-1, with D maybe TRBD2 (5 bases). The CDR3 covers 12 residues. Germline lookup yields CDR1 MNHNS and CDR2 SASEGT. The V end lost 7 bases, the J end lost 5 bases, and 9 bases lay between the germline ends. CDR3 sequence reads: CASMGADNEQFF. In DNA, the CDR3 is TGTGCCAGCATGGGAGCCGACAATGAGCAGTTCTTC.

This sequence joins TRBV28 and TRBJ1-4; maybe TRBD1 (5 bases). Trimming shortened V by 2 bases and J by 11 bases, and 12 bases separated the two germline ends. In germline, CDR1 is MDHEN, CDR2 SYDVKM. The CDR3 has 13 amino acids. CDR3: CASSLRGEDKLFF. In nucleotides, the CDR3 is TGTGCCAGCAGTTTACGGGGGGAGGATAAACTGTTTTTT.

This clonotype was seen only a few times. The V call is TRBV4-1, the J call TRBJ2-7, with 9 bases matching TRBD1. V lost 2 bases to trimming and J lost 3 bases; unmatched junction nucleotides: 2. The germline CDR1 and CDR2 sequences are MGHRA and YSYEKL. The CDR3 is 14 amino acids. CDR3 in amino acids: CASSQPGQGYEQYF. CDR3 nucleotides: TGCGCCAGCAGCCAACCGGGACAGGGCTACGAGCAGTACTTC.

This clonotype was seen at least ten times. The chain employs TRBV7-9 and TRBJ2-2; the D gene is possibly TRBD1 (6 bases). This CDR3 is built from 13 residues. The ends were cut back, 5 bases at V and 7 bases at J, with 11 bases in the middle. CDR1 and CDR2 from the germline V gene are SEHNR and FQNEAQ (reference sequence). The CDR3 DNA sequence: TGTGCCAGCAGCAGGACAGCTTACGGGGAGCTGTTTTTT. Encoded protein: CASSRTAYGELFF.

The gene calls are TRBV7-9 and TRBJ2-2, with D possibly being TRBD2 (5 bases). The CDR3 runs to 14 residues. Germline V gene data show CDR1 as SEHNR and CDR2 as FQNEAQ (reference sequence). Trimming stripped 6 bases from V and 0 bases from J, with 8 bases between. CDR3 coding DNA: TGTGCCAGCAGGGGAGACCCGAACACCGGGGAGCTGTTTTTT. Amino acid sequence: CASRGDPNTGELFF.

This clonotype was found a few times. The chain recombines TRBV4-2 with TRBJ1-5; tentative D call: TRBD1 (5 bases). CDR1 is LGHNA and CDR2 is YNFKEQ in the germline V gene. Trimming left V 1 base short and J 6 bases short, with 19 bases between. CDR3 size: 17 residues. CDR3 protein: CASSQVIREGLGQPQHF. The CDR3 coding sequence is TGTGCCAGCAGCCAAGTGATAAGGGAGGGACTCGGTCAGCCCCAGCATTTT.

In its sample, this clonotype was seen many times. The V call is TRBV18, the J call TRBJ2-5; D not certain. V gave up 2 bases and J gave up 5 bases, with 15 bases separating them. Germline V gives CDR1 KGHSH, CDR2 LQKENI. CDR3 length: 15 amino acids. Here the CDR3 reads CASSPGVAGGETQYF. CDR3 bases: TGTGCCAGCTCACCAGGGGTCGCAGGTGGGGAGACCCAGTACTTC.

This clonotype occurred a few times. This chain uses TRBV5-1 with TRBJ1-6; D is perhaps TRBD1 (5 bases). This CDR3 region has 14 residues. Germline V gives CDR1 SGHRS, CDR2 YFSETQ. Trimming stripped 0 bases from V and 10 bases from J, with 11 bases between. CDR3 DNA: TGCGCCAGCAGCTTGGAGGGGCCCGGCTCACCCCTCCACTTT. Translated, it gives CASSLEGPGSPLHF.

The V gene is TRBV7-9, the J gene TRBJ2-3; 7 bases are shared with TRBD1. J gave up 2 bases and V 2 bases, and 10 bases lay outside the gene matches. CDR3 length equals 17 residues. CDR1 and CDR2 (germline): SEHNR, FQNEAQ (reference sequence). The CDR3 DNA reads as TGTGCCAGCAGCTTACTTTTGCTGGGACAGCCCACAGATACGCAGTATTTT. Translation gives CASSLLLLGQPTDTQYF.

This sequence joins TRBV7-9 and TRBJ1-5; tentative D call: TRBD1 (6 bases). Trimming stripped 5 bases from V and 3 bases from J, with 14 bases between. Germline assignment: CDR1 SEHNR and CDR2 FQNEAQ (reference sequence). CDR3 length: 15 residues. This CDR3 is CASSLHQGPNQPQHF. The DNA of the CDR3 is TGTGCCAGCAGCCTCCACCAGGGGCCCAATCAGCCCCAGCATTTT.

This clonotype was counted between two and nine times. This chain connects TRBV9 to TRBJ2-3; tentatively, D is TRBD2 (5 bases). The CDR3 sequence is 13 residues long. CDR1 and CDR2 (germline): SGDLS, YYNGEE. Deletions cut 5 bases from V and 6 bases from J, with 13 bases between. The CDR3 region has the DNA TGTGCCAGCAGTGGTACTAGTCTGGATACGCAGTATTTT. It yields the protein CASSGTSLDTQYF.

The sample holds a few counts of this clonotype. The rearrangement uses TRBV7-9 and TRBJ2-1; TRBD2 aligns across 7 bases. CDR3 size: 15 residues. V was clipped by 7 bases and J by 1 base; unmatched bases: 7. Germline V gene data show CDR1 as SEHNR and CDR2 as FQNEAQ (reference sequence). This chain's CDR3 is CASTLTSTSYNEQFF. The CDR3 DNA reads as TGTGCCAGCACCCTGACTAGCACGTCCTACAATGAGCAGTTCTTC.

This chain joins TRBV12-3 or TRBV12-4 and TRBJ2-1; perhaps TRBD2 as D (10 bases). The CDR3 extends over 18 amino acids. Trimming took off 9 bases at V and 9 bases at J, with 33 bases between the two ends. DNA of the CDR3: TGTGCCAGTACGTACAGGGGGCATGGGCTAGCGGGAGTCGGTGAGCAGTTCTTC. It is translated as CASTYRGHGLAGVGEQFF.